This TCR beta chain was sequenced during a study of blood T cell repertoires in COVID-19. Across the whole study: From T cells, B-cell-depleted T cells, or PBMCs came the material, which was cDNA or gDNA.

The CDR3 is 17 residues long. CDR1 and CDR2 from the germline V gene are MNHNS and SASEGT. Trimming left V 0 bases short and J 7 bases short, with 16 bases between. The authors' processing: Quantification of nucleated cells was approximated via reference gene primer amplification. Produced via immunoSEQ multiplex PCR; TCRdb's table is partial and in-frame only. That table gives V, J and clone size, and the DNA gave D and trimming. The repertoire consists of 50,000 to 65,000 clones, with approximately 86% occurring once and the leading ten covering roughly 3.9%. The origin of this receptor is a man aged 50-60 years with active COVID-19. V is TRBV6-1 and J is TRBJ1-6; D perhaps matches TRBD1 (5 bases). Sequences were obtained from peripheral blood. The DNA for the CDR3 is TGTGCCAGCAGTGAAGCCCCCGGCGGACACGGAAATTCACCCCTCCACTTT. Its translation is CASSEAPGGHGNSPLHF.